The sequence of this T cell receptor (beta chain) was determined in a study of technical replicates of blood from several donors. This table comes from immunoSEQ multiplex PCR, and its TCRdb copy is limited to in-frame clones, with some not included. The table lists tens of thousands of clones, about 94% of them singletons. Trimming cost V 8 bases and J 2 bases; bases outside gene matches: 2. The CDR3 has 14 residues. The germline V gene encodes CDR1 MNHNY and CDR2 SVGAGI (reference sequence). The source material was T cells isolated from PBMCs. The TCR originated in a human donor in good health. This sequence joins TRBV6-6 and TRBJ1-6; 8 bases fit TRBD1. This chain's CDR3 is CASGTGAYNSPLHF. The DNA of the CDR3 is TGTGCCAGCGGGACAGGCGCCTATAATTCACCCCTCCACTTT.